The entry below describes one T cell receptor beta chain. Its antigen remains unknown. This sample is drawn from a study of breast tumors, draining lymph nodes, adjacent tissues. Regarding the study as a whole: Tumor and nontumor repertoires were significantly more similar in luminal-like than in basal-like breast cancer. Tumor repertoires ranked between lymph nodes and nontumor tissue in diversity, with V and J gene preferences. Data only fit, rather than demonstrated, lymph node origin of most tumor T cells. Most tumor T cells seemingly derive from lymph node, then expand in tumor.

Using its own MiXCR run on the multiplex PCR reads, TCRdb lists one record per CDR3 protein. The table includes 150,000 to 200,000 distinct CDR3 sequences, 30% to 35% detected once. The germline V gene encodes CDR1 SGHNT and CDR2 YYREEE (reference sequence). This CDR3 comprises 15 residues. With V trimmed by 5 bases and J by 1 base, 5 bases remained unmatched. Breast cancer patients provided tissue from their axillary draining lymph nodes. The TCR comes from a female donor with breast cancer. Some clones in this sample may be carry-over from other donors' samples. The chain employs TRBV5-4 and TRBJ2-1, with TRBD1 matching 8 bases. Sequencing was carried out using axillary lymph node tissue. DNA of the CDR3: TGTGCCAGCAGTCCTACAGGGGGGTCCTACAATGAGCAGTTCTTC. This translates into CASSPTGGSYNEQFF.